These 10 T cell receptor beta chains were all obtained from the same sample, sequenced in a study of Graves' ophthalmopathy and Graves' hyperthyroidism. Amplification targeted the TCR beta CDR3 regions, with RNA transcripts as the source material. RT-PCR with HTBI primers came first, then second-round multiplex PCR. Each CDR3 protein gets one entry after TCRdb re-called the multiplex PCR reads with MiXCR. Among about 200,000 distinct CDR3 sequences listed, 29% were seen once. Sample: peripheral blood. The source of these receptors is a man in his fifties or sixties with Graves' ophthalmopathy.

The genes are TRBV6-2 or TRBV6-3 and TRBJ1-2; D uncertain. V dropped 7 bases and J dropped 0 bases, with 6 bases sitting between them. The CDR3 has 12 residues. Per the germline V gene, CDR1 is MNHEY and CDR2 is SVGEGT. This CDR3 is CASTISNYGYTF. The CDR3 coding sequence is TGTGCCAGCACGATATCTAACTATGGCTACACCTTC.

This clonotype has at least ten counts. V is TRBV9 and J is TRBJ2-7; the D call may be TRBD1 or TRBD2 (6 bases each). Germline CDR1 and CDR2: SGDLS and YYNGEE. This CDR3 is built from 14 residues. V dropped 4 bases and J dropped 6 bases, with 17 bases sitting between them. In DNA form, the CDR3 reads TGTGCCAGCAGCTTCTCAGGGGAGGTCGGCGAGCAGTACTTC. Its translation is CASSFSGEVGEQYF.

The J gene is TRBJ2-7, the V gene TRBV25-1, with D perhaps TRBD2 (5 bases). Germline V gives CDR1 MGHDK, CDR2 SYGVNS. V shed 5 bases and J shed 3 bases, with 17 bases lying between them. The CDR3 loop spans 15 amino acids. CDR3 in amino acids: CASSPRRPDHYEQYF. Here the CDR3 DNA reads TGTGCCAGCAGTCCCCGGAGGCCCGACCACTACGAGCAGTACTTC.

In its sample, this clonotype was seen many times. CDR3 sequence: CAWSVRLDGGELFF. CDR3 bases: TGTGCCTGGAGTGTACGACTAGACGGCGGGGAGCTGTTTTTT. This chain joins TRBV30 and TRBJ2-2, with a tentative D call TRBD2 (6 bases). Trimming shortened V by 0 bases and J by 7 bases, and 12 bases separated the two germline ends. This CDR3 has 14 residues. CDR1 is GTSNPN, CDR2 SVGIG, per germline (reference sequence).

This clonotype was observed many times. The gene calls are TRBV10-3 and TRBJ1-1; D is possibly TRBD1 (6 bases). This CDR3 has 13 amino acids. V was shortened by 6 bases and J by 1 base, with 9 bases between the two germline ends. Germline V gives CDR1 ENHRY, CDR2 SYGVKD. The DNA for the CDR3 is TGTGCCATCAGGCCGGGACAGAACACTGAAGCTTTCTTT. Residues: CAIRPGQNTEAFF.

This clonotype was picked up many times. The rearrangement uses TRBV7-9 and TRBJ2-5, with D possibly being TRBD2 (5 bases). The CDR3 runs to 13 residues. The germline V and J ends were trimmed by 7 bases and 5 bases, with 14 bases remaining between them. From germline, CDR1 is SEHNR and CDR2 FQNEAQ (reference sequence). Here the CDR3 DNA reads TGTGCCAGCACCCAACCCCCGGGGGAGACCCAGTACTTC. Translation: CASTQPPGETQYF.

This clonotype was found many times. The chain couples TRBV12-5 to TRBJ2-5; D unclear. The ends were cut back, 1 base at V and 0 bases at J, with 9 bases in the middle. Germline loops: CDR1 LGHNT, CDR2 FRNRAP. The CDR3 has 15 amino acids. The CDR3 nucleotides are TGTGCTAGTGGTTTGGGGGCTAGGTACCAAGAGACCCAGTACTTC. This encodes CASGLGARYQETQYF.

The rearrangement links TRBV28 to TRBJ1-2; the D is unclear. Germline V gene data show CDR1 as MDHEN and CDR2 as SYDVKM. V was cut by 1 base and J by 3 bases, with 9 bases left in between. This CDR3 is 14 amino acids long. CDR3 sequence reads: CASSLLEGYYGYTF. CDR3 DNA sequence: TGTGCCAGCAGTTTATTGGAGGGCTACTATGGCTACACCTTC.

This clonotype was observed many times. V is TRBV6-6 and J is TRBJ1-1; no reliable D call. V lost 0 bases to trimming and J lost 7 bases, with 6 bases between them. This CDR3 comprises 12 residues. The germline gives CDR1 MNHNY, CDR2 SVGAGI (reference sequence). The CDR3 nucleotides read TGTGCCAGCAGTTACTCAGGGATTGAAGCTTTCTTT. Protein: CASSYSGIEAFF.

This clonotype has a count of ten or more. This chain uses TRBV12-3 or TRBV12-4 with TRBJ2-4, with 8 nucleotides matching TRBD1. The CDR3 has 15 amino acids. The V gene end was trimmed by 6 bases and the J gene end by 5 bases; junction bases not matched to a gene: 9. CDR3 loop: CASSRTPQGENIQYF. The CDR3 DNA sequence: TGTGCCAGCAGCCGAACCCCACAGGGGGAAAACATTCAGTACTTC.